These T cell receptor beta chains were read from a single sample in a study of blood T cell repertoires in COVID-19. Sequencing was performed with immunoSEQ multiplex PCR; in TCRdb, only in-frame clones are kept and a portion is missing. The repertoire includes some 260,000 clones, around 90% of them detected once, and about 3% sits in the top ten. Specimen: peripheral blood. The receptors were gathered from a young man with active or convalescent COVID-19. The CDR3 runs from the conserved cysteine through the conserved F or W. Each record gives: V gene, J gene, clone size, D gene, CDR3 DNA, CDR3 protein. D genes are given only for firm matches. Clone size is shown for a subset of rows, as once, few, many or a class of expanded clone.

TRBV27	TRBJ2-3	-	-	TGTGCCAGCAGTTTCTCTGCGGGACTTAATCACGATACGCAGTATTTT	CASSFSAGLNHDTQYF
TRBV30	TRBJ1-1	-	-	TGTGCCTGGAATCGACAGGTTTCCACCACTGAAGCTTTCTTT	CAWNRQVSTTEAFF
TRBV7-3	TRBJ2-3	-	TRBD1	TGTGCCAGCAGCCTTGGACAGGGGACAGATACGCAGTATTTT	CASSLGQGTDTQYF
TRBV11-2	TRBJ2-1	once	-	TGTGCCAGCAGCTCCCCGTCTCGTTCAGGGGAGCAGTTCTTC	CASSSPSRSGEQFF
TRBV18	TRBJ2-2	-	TRBD1	TGTGCCAGCTCGCATCTACAGGGGGCGGACACCGGGGAGCTGTTTTTT	CASSHLQGADTGELFF
TRBV28	TRBJ1-5	-	-	TGTGCCAGCAGCGGTGAACGGTCTCTTTATAGCAATCAGCCCCAGCATTTT	CASSGERSLYSNQPQHF
TRBV7-9	TRBJ1-2	-	-	TGTGCCAGCAGCAATCGCCCCCACGACGGGTATGGCTACACCTTC	CASSNRPHDGYGYTF
TRBV15	TRBJ1-2	once	-	TGTGCCACCAGCAGAGATTTCGTCGCCAGCTATGGCTACACCTTC	CATSRDFVASYGYTF
TRBV6-5	TRBJ1-2	-	-	TGTGCCAGCAGCTCACAAACAGGGCGGCATGGCTACACCTTC	CASSSQTGRHGYTF
TRBV21-1	TRBJ1-6	-	-	TGTGCCAGCAGCAAAGATTGCCAGGTCGGCTCACCCCTCCACTTT	CASSKDCQVGSPLHF
TRBV6-2/TRBV6-3	TRBJ1-6	-	TRBD1	TGTGCCAGCGGCCTGACAGGGGTACATTCACCCCTCCACTTT	CASGLTGVHSPLHF
TRBV7-6	TRBJ2-1	-	TRBD2	TGTGCCAGCAGCTTATTCGGACTAGCGGCTGACTACAATGAGCAGTTCTTC	CASSLFGLAADYNEQFF
TRBV2	TRBJ2-1	-	TRBD1	TGTGCCAGCTGGTCCGGGACAGGGTATGAGTCCCCCTACAATGAGCAGTTCTTC	CASWSGTGYESPYNEQFF
TRBV2	TRBJ2-5	-	-	TGTGCCAGCAATACGGTGCGACAGACACCTCAAGAGACCCAGTACTTC	CASNTVRQTPQETQYF
TRBV20-1	TRBJ1-2	-	-	TGCAGTGCTAGTGAACAGGGAAAGGGATATGGCTACACCTTC	CSASEQGKGYGYTF
TRBV27	TRBJ1-2	-	-	TGTGCCAGCACCACATCGAGGGGGGGTGCCTATGGCTACACCTTC	CASTTSRGGAYGYTF
TRBV10-3	TRBJ2-5	-	TRBD2	TGTGCCATCAGTGAGCCCCTAGCGGGGGAAGAGACCCAGTACTTC	CAISEPLAGEETQYF
TRBV19	TRBJ1-5	-	-	TGTGCCAGCCGGACCGGGACTAGAAATCAGCCCCAGCATTTT	CASRTGTRNQPQHF
TRBV30	TRBJ1-4	-	-	TGTGCCTGGAGGGGAGGGACCCTGCTTCCCTCAACTAATGAAAAACTGTTTTTT	CAWRGGTLLPSTNEKLFF
TRBV10-3	TRBJ2-7	-	TRBD1	TGTGCCATCAGGACGGACAGGGGGCAGGTTTCCGAGCAGTACTTC	CAIRTDRGQVSEQYF
TRBV7-6	TRBJ2-1	-	TRBD1	TGTGCCAGCAGCCGGACAGGGACCCCCGGCAATGAGCAGTTCTTC	CASSRTGTPGNEQFF
TRBV7-2	TRBJ2-3	-	-	TGTGCCAGCAGCCCCAACGGCGGTATCGCAGATACGCAGTATTTT	CASSPNGGIADTQYF
TRBV7-6	TRBJ1-3	-	-	TGTGCCAGCAGCTTATTCACAGGACGCTCTGGAAACACCATATATTTT	CASSLFTGRSGNTIYF
TRBV7-7	TRBJ1-1	-	TRBD1	TGTGCCAGCAGCTTAGCGCTCGGACAGGGTGGGACTGAAGCTTTCTTT	CASSLALGQGGTEAFF
TRBV2	TRBJ2-1	-	-	TGTGCCAGCAGTGTAAGGGACTCAGGCCATGAGCAGTTCTTC	CASSVRDSGHEQFF
TRBV7-8	TRBJ2-7	-	TRBD2	TGTGCCAGCAGCTTAGGAGTCCTAGCGGGAGGTTTCTACGAGCAGTACTTC	CASSLGVLAGGFYEQYF
TRBV2	TRBJ1-1	-	TRBD1	TGTGCCAGCAGCGCGGACAGGGGAAACACTGAAGCTTTCTTT	CASSADRGNTEAFF
TRBV11-3	TRBJ2-2	-	-	TGTGCCAGCAGCTTAGATCGGGTCGGGGAGCTGTTTTTT	CASSLDRVGELFF
TRBV6-5	TRBJ1-4	-	TRBD1	TGTGCCAGCAGGGGACAGATTGCAACTAATGAAAAACTGTTTTTT	CASRGQIATNEKLFF
TRBV7-3	TRBJ2-2	-	-	TGTGCCAGCAGCTTAACCGGCGGGAACACCGGGGAGCTGTTTTTT	CASSLTGGNTGELFF
TRBV9	TRBJ2-3	once	-	TGTGCCAGCAGCGTAATGACAGCCACAGATACGCAGTATTTT	CASSVMTATDTQYF
TRBV4-2	TRBJ2-3	-	TRBD2	TGTGCCAGCAGCCAAGAACTAGCGGGGTCTAGCACAGATACGCAGTATTTT	CASSQELAGSSTDTQYF
TRBV18	TRBJ2-7	-	-	TGTGCCAGCTCACTCACGGGGGACTCAATCTACGAGCAGTACTTC	CASSLTGDSIYEQYF
TRBV13	TRBJ1-5	-	TRBD1	TGTGCCAGCAGCGTAGGAGGGGGCGCTTATAGCAATCAGCCCCAGCATTTT	CASSVGGGAYSNQPQHF
TRBV6-6	TRBJ2-7	once	TRBD1	TGTGCCAGCAGTTCCATCCGGACAGGCAACTACGAGCAGTACTTC	CASSSIRTGNYEQYF
TRBV6-6	TRBJ2-1	-	TRBD2	TGTGCCAGTTCTAGCGGAAACAATGAGCAGTTCTTC	CASSSGNNEQFF
TRBV29-1	TRBJ2-1	-	TRBD2	TGCAGCGTAGCACTAGCGGGAGGGACAAGTGAGCAGTTCTTC	CSVALAGGTSEQFF
TRBV5-4	TRBJ2-7	once	-	TGTGCCAGCAGCTTGTCGTCCCTGAGCTCCTACGAGCAGTACTTC	CASSLSSLSSYEQYF
TRBV4-3	TRBJ2-7	-	TRBD1	TGCGCCAGCAGCGACCACGGGACAGGGATTCGCGACGAGCAGTACTTC	CASSDHGTGIRDEQYF
TRBV5-4	TRBJ2-1	-	TRBD1	TGTGCCAGCAGCCGTCCCGGGACAGCCAACAATGAGCAGTTCTTC	CASSRPGTANNEQFF
TRBV7-2	TRBJ2-1	-	-	TGTGCCAGCAGCGCCGAGCTCAGGGGCCTACAATACAATGAGCAGTTCTTC	CASSAELRGLQYNEQFF